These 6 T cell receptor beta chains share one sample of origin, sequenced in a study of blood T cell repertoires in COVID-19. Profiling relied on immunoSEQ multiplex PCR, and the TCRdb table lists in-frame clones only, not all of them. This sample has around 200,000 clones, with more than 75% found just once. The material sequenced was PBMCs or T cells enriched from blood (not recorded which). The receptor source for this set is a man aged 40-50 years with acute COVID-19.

The CDR3 loop reads CASSVATGVGQPQHF. The CDR3, as DNA: TGTGCCAGCAGTGTTGCAACAGGGGTCGGCCAGCCCCAGCATTTT. This chain uses TRBV27 with TRBJ1-5; 7 nucleotides align to TRBD1. With V trimmed by 5 bases and J by 7 bases, 11 bases remained unmatched. CDR3 length: 15 residues. The V gene's germline CDR1 is MNHEY and CDR2 SMNVEV (reference sequence).

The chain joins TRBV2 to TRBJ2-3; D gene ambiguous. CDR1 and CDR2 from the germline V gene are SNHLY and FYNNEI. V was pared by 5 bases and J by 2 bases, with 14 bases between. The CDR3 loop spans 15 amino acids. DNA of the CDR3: TGTGCCAGCAGTAAAGGGCAGGCAGACACAGATACGCAGTATTTT. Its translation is CASSKGQADTDTQYF.

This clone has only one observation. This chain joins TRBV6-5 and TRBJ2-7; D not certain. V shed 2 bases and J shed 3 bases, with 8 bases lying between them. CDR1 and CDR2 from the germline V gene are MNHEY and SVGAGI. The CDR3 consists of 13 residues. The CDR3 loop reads CASSYAPGYEQYF. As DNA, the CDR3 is TGTGCCAGCAGTTACGCCCCAGGCTACGAGCAGTACTTC.

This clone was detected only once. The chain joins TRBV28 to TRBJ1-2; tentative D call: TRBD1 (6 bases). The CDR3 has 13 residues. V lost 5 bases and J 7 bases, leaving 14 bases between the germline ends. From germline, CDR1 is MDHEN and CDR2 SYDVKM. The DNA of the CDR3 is TGTGCCAGCAGTATCACAGGGTGGCGTGGCTACACCTTC. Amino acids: CASSITGWRGYTF.

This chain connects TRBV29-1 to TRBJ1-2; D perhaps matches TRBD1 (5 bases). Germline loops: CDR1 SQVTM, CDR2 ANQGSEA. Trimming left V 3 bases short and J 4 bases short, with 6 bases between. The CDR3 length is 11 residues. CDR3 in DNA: TGCAGCGTTGACAGGGCCTATGGCTACACCTTC. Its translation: CSVDRAYGYTF. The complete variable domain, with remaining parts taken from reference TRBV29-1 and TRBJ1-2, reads SAVISQKPSRDICQRGTSLTIQCQVDSQVTMMFWYRQQPGQSLTLIATANQGSEATYESGFVIDKFPISRPNLTFSTLTVSNMSPEDSSIYLCSVDRAYGYTFGSGTRLTVV.

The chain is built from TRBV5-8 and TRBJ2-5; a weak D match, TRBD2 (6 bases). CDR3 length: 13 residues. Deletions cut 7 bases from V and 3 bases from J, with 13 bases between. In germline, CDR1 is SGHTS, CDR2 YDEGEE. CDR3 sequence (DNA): TGTGCCAGCGGTCGGGACTTCGAAGAGACCCAGTACTTC. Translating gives CASGRDFEETQYF. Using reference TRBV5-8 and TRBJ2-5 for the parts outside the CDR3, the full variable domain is EAGVTQSPTHLIKTRGQQATLRCSPISGHTSVYWYQQALGLGLQFLLWYDEGEERNRGNFPPRFSGRQFPNYSSELNVNALELEDSALYLCASGRDFEETQYFGPGTRLLVL.